This entry lists 30 T cell receptor beta chains sequenced from one sample in a study of T cell responses to AZD1222 COVID-19 vaccine. Some clones are missing from TCRdb's copy, which holds only in-frame ones; the method was immunoSEQ multiplex PCR. This table has more than 85,000 clones, less than 95% appearing once. The sample in question was peripheral blood, obtained 28 days after the second AZD1222 dose. The receptors stem from an adult who received the AZD1222 COVID-19 vaccine.

V is TRBV7-2 and J is TRBJ2-7; 7 bases are shared with TRBD2. Germline V gene sequence: CDR1 SGHTA, CDR2 FQGNSA. The V and J ends lost 0 bases and 3 bases, in that order; junction bases with no gene match: 5. The CDR3 totals 15 residues. CDR3 residues: CASSLAWAGVYEQYF. The CDR3 region has the DNA TGTGCCAGCAGCTTAGCGTGGGCGGGGGTCTACGAGCAGTACTTC.

This sequence joins TRBV6-2 or TRBV6-3 and TRBJ1-6, with 7 bases fitting TRBD1. Germline CDR1 reads MNHEY; CDR2 reads SVGEGT. There are 15 residues in the CDR3. Trimming removed 0 bases from V and 7 bases from J; junction bases left unmatched: 3. CDR3 in amino acids: CASSYSRQGNSPLHF. The CDR3 DNA follows: TGTGCCAGCAGTTACTCCCGACAGGGAAATTCACCCCTCCACTTT.

The chain links TRBV5-1 to TRBJ2-7; D is possibly TRBD2 (6 bases). Looked up from germline, CDR1 is SGHRS and CDR2 is YFSETQ. The V and J ends lost 0 bases and 4 bases respectively, with 17 bases between them. The CDR3 is 16 residues long. The CDR3 DNA reads TGCGCCAGCAGCTTGGCCCCTTCGGGAGCGGAATACGAGCAGTACTTC. Its protein is CASSLAPSGAEYEQYF.

This clone came up a few times. This rearrangement joins TRBV20-1 to TRBJ2-1; D unresolved. The CDR3 covers 10 residues. V lost 4 bases to trimming and J lost 7 bases, with 5 bases between them. CDR1 DFQATT and CDR2 SNEGSKA come from the germline V gene (reference sequence). CDR3 residues: CSANLNEQFF. Written as DNA, the CDR3 is TGCAGTGCTAATTTAAATGAGCAGTTCTTC.

This chain links TRBV9 with TRBJ2-2; 7 bases are shared with TRBD2. Germline-derived CDR1 and CDR2 are SGDLS and YYNGEE. Trimming took 0 bases from V and 6 from J; bases not matched to a gene: 2. The CDR3 spans 14 residues. The CDR3 protein is CASSVAGLAGELFF. The CDR3 DNA follows: TGTGCCAGCAGCGTAGCAGGACTAGCCGGGGAGCTGTTTTTT.

The chain is built from TRBV5-4 and TRBJ2-7, with 13 bases fitting TRBD2. Germline lookup yields CDR1 SGHNT and CDR2 YYREEE (reference sequence). V was pared by 4 bases and J by 0 bases, with 4 bases of the junction left unmatched. The CDR3 sequence is 16 residues long. CDR3 sequence: CASSAGTSGASYEQYF. CDR3 sequence (DNA): TGTGCCAGCAGCGCGGGGACTAGCGGGGCCTCCTACGAGCAGTACTTC.

This sequence joins TRBV5-1 and TRBJ1-5; D is undetermined. The CDR3 is 14 residues long. Trimming shortened V by 0 bases and J by 4 bases, and 8 bases separated the two germline ends. From germline, CDR1 is SGHRS and CDR2 YFSETQ. Here the CDR3 reads CASSLGPTNQPQHF. The DNA for the CDR3 is TGCGCCAGCAGCTTGGGGCCCACTAATCAGCCCCAGCATTTT.

The CDR3 sequence: CASSVEGGPSEQFF. In DNA form, the CDR3 reads TGTGCCAGCAGTGTCGAAGGAGGGCCCTCAGAGCAGTTCTTC. This chain uses TRBV6-4 with TRBJ2-1; maybe TRBD2 (6 bases). The CDR3 totals 14 residues. Looked up from germline, CDR1 is MRHNA and CDR2 is SNTAGT. V dropped 4 bases and J dropped 10 bases, with 17 bases sitting between them.

The chain combines TRBV7-9 with TRBJ2-4; 7 bases agree with TRBD1. Germline V lookup: CDR1 SEHNR, CDR2 FQNEAQ (reference sequence). Losses at the gene ends were 1 base for V and 5 bases for J; bases not matched to a gene: 2. The CDR3 covers 14 residues. Written as DNA, the CDR3 is TGTGCCAGCAGCTTAGTAGGGACAGAAAACATTCAGTACTTC. It codes for CASSLVGTENIQYF.

This clone was detected only once. The J gene is TRBJ1-3, the V gene TRBV6-5, with 9 nucleotides matching TRBD1. Germline V gives CDR1 MNHEY, CDR2 SVGAGI. The V gene end was trimmed by 8 bases and the J gene end by 7 bases; junction bases not matched to a gene: 3. The CDR3 is 12 residues long. DNA of the CDR3: TGTGCCAGCGGAGACAGGGGGAACACCATATATTTT. Residues: CASGDRGNTIYF.

The genes are TRBV7-2 and TRBJ2-1, with TRBD2 identical over 8 bases. This CDR3 has 17 amino acids. In germline, CDR1 is SGHTA, CDR2 FQGNSA. V was clipped by 5 bases and J by 6 bases; unmatched bases: 15. The CDR3 is CASSPQVAGGLGNEQFF. The DNA of the CDR3 is TGTGCCAGCAGCCCACAGGTGGCGGGGGGCCTAGGCAATGAGCAGTTCTTC.

This clone was seen just once. This chain links TRBV10-3 with TRBJ1-4, with unresolved D. This CDR3 is built from 16 residues. Germline V gives CDR1 ENHRY, CDR2 SYGVKD. Between the trimmed V and J ends, which lost 0 bases and 0 bases, there was a span of 8 bases. The CDR3 spells CAISESPRATNEKLFF. The CDR3, as DNA: TGTGCCATCAGTGAGTCACCCAGAGCAACTAATGAAAAACTGTTTTTT.

This sequence joins TRBV5-6 and TRBJ2-7; D remains ambiguous. The CDR3 length is 11 residues. V lost 0 bases to trimming and J lost 4 bases, with 2 bases between them. CDR1 is SGHDT, CDR2 YYEEEE, per germline. CDR3 coding DNA: TGTGCCAGCAGCTTGGCTTACGAGCAGTACTTC. It specifies CASSLAYEQYF.

This clone has just one count. This chain connects TRBV7-8 to TRBJ2-1, with D possibly called TRBD1 or TRBD2 (6 bases each). V was pared by 1 base and J by 4 bases, with 11 bases between. This CDR3 region has 15 residues. The germline V gene encodes CDR1 SGHVS and CDR2 FQNEAQ. CDR3 bases: TGTGCCAGCAGCTTAGTCGGGGGCCCATACAATGAGCAGTTCTTC. The encoded protein is CASSLVGGPYNEQFF.

The rearrangement links TRBV7-8 to TRBJ2-5; possible D gene TRBD1, 5 bases. Trimming shortened V by 6 bases and J by 2 bases, and 13 bases separated the two germline ends. Germline V gives CDR1 SGHVS, CDR2 FQNEAQ. This CDR3 comprises 14 residues. CDR3 protein: CASRGTGSQETQYF. The DNA for the CDR3 is TGTGCCAGCAGGGGAACAGGCTCTCAAGAGACCCAGTACTTC.

The chain couples TRBV27 to TRBJ2-3; D not resolved. Germline loops: CDR1 MNHEY, CDR2 SMNVEV (reference sequence). The ends were cut back, 0 bases at V and 2 bases at J, with 9 bases in the middle. The CDR3 loop spans 15 amino acids. The CDR3 sequence: CASSLSSPYTDTQYF. The CDR3 DNA reads as TGTGCCAGCAGTTTATCGTCCCCATACACAGATACGCAGTATTTT.

The gene calls are TRBV15 and TRBJ2-3, with unresolved D. Germline CDR1 is LNHNV and CDR2 is YYDKDF (reference sequence). The length of the CDR3 is 15 residues. V was shortened by 0 bases and J by 2 bases, with 9 bases between the two germline ends. The CDR3 loop reads CATSRDSTLTDTQYF. In nucleotides, the CDR3 is TGTGCCACCAGCAGAGACAGTACCCTCACAGATACGCAGTATTTT.

The chain uses TRBV10-1 and TRBJ2-2, with D hard to call. The length of the CDR3 is 13 residues. The germline CDR1 and CDR2 sequences are WNHNN and SYGVQD (reference sequence). V was pared by 3 bases and J by 2 bases, with 4 bases between. CDR3 nucleotide sequence: TGCGCCAGCAGTGAAAGTAACACCGGGGAGCTGTTTTTT. Translated, it gives CASSESNTGELFF.

The genes are TRBV5-4 and TRBJ1-4; D gene uncertain. In germline, CDR1 is SGHNT, CDR2 YYREEE (reference sequence). With 5 bases removed from V and 6 bases from J, the gap between germline ends came to 11 bases. The CDR3 has 13 amino acids. The CDR3 DNA is TGTGCCAGCAGTGATGGGTCGGATGAAAAACTGTTTTTT. This translates into CASSDGSDEKLFF.

This chain connects TRBV24-1 to TRBJ2-7, with D uncertain. V shed 4 bases and J shed 0 bases, with 15 bases lying between them. Germline-derived CDR1 and CDR2 are KGHDR and SFDVKD. The CDR3 runs to 16 residues. The DNA of the CDR3 is TGTGCCACCAGTGACCCGAGGACCCCTAGCTCCTACGAGCAGTACTTC. This translates into CATSDPRTPSSYEQYF.

This clone occurred once. V gene TRBV5-1 combines with J gene TRBJ1-1, with D possibly matching TRBD1 (5 bases). The CDR3 runs to 13 residues. Trimming removed 3 bases from V and 2 bases from J, with 8 bases in between. The germline V gene encodes CDR1 SGHRS and CDR2 YFSETQ. The CDR3 DNA reads as TGCGCCAGCAGCTCAGACAGCAACACTGAAGCTTTCTTT. It translates to CASSSDSNTEAFF.

The chain links TRBV28 to TRBJ2-2; 10 positions match TRBD2. The CDR3 is 15 residues long. V was clipped by 7 bases and J by 2 bases; unmatched bases: 4. Germline-derived CDR1 and CDR2 are MDHEN and SYDVKM. The CDR3 loop reads CASILAGGNTGELFF. For the CDR3, the DNA is TGTGCCAGCATCTTAGCGGGGGGAAACACCGGGGAGCTGTTTTTT.

The chain couples TRBV3-1 (or the pseudogene TRBV3-2) to TRBJ2-1, with D possibly being TRBD1 or TRBD2 (5 bases each). Trimming left V 8 bases short and J 10 bases short, with 12 bases between. This CDR3 has 11 amino acids. Germline CDR1 reads LGHDT; CDR2 reads YNNKEL (reference sequence). The CDR3 coding sequence is TGTGCCAGCTCACAGGCGGGCGAGCAGTTCTTC. Translated: CASSQAGEQFF.

The chain combines TRBV7-9 with TRBJ2-5, with D possibly being TRBD1 (6 bases). Germline V gives CDR1 SEHNR, CDR2 FQNEAQ (reference sequence). The CDR3 totals 16 residues. V was shortened by 4 bases and J by 5 bases, with 20 bases between the two germline ends. In DNA, the CDR3 is TGTGCCAGCAGCTCATCCAACTCAGGGGCCGCGGAGACCCAGTACTTC. This encodes CASSSSNSGAAETQYF.

This rearrangement joins TRBV20-1 to TRBJ1-2; no reliable D call. CDR3 length: 11 residues. Germline CDR1 DFQATT, CDR2 SNEGSKA (reference sequence). V was trimmed by 4 bases and J by 3 bases, leaving 6 bases between them. The CDR3 here is CSATGDYGYTF. CDR3 DNA sequence: TGCAGTGCTACCGGGGACTATGGCTACACCTTC.

V usage is TRBV7-9 and J usage is TRBJ2-5, with a possible D match to TRBD1 (5 bases). CDR1 is SEHNR, CDR2 FQNEAQ, per germline (reference sequence). The CDR3 contains 13 residues. V was shortened by 5 bases and J by 2 bases, with 9 bases between the two germline ends. The CDR3 sequence is CASSPGNQETQYF. In DNA, the CDR3 is TGTGCCAGCAGCCCAGGGAATCAAGAGACCCAGTACTTC.

The chain links TRBV7-2 to TRBJ2-1; 11 nucleotides align to TRBD2. V shed 5 bases, J shed 7 bases, and the junction held 4 bases outside the gene matches. The CDR3 length is 14 residues. Germline values: CDR1 SGHTA, CDR2 FQGNSA. The CDR3, as DNA: TGTGCCAGCAGCATTGGACTAGCGGGTAATGAGCAGTTCTTC. Translating gives CASSIGLAGNEQFF.

The chain has TRBV5-6 and TRBJ2-3; D gene uncertain. The CDR3 length is 14 residues. The germline V and J ends were trimmed by 3 bases and 6 bases, with 14 bases remaining between them. Germline V lookup: CDR1 SGHDT, CDR2 YYEEEE. The CDR3 spells CASSSPEAVDTQYF. CDR3 nucleotide sequence: TGTGCCAGCAGCTCCCCAGAGGCAGTGGATACGCAGTATTTT. The full variable domain, rest sourced from reference TRBV5-6 and TRBJ2-3, is DAGVTQSPTHLIKTRGQQVTLRCSPKSGHDTVSWYQQALGQGPQFIFQYYEEEERQRGNFPDRFSGHQFPNYSSELNVNALLLGDSALYLCASSSPEAVDTQYFGPGTRLTVL.

The V gene is TRBV4-1, the J gene TRBJ1-2; D not resolved. Germline V gene data show CDR1 as MGHRA and CDR2 as YSYEKL. The V gene lost 0 bases and the J gene lost 5 bases, with 4 bases spanning the gap. The CDR3 has 12 residues. Here the CDR3 reads CASSQDSYGYTF. DNA of the CDR3: TGCGCCAGCAGCCAAGATAGTTATGGCTACACCTTC.

The chain links TRBV10-3 to TRBJ1-5, with TRBD1 identical over 7 bases. Germline CDR1 and CDR2: ENHRY and SYGVKD. With 3 bases clipped from V and 4 bases from J, the junction kept 3 bases outside the gene matches. The CDR3 length is 14 residues. The CDR3 nucleotides read TGTGCCATCAGTGAACAGGGGCAGAATCAGCCCCAGCATTTT. Protein sequence: CAISEQGQNQPQHF.